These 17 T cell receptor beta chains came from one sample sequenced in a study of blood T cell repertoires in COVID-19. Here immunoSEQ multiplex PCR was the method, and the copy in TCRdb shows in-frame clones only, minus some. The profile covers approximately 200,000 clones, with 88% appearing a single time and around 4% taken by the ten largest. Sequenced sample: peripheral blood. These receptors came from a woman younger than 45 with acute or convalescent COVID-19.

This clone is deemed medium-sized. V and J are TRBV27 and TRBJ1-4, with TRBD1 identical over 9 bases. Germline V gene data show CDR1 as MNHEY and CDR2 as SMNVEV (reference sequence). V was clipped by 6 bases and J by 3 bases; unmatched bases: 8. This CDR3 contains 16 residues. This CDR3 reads CASRYRGQVSNEKLFF. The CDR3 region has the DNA TGTGCCAGCAGATACAGGGGGCAGGTATCTAATGAAAAACTGTTTTTT.

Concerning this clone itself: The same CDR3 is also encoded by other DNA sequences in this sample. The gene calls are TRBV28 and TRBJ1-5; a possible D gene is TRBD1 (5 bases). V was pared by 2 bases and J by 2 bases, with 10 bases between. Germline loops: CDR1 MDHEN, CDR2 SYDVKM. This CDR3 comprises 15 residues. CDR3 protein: CASSLRGGGNQPQHF. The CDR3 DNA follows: TGTGCCAGCAGTTTAAGGGGCGGAGGCAATCAGCCCCAGCATTTT.

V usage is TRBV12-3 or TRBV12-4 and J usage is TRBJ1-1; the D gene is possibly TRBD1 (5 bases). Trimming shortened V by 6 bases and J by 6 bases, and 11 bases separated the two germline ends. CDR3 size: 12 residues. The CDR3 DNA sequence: TGTGCCAGCAGCCGCGACAGTCCTGAAGCTTTCTTT. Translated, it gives CASSRDSPEAFF.

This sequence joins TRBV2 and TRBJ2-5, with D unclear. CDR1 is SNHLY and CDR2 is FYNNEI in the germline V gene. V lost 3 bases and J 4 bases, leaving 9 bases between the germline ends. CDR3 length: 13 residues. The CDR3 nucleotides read TGTGCCAGCAGTGATCGCTTCAGAGAGACCCAGTACTTC. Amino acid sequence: CASSDRFRETQYF.

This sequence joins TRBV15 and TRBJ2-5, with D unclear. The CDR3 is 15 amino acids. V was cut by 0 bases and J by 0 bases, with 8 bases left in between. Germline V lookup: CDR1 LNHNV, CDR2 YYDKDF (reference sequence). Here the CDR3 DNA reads TGTGCCACCAGCAGAGATCCCGAGGACCAAGAGACCCAGTACTTC. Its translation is CATSRDPEDQETQYF.

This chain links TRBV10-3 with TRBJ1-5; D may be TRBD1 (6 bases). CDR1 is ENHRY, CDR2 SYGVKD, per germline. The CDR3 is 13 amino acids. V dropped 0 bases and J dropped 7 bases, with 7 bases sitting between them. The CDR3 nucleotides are TGTGCCATCAGTGAGTCAGGGGGACAGCCCCAGCATTTT. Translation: CAISESGGQPQHF.

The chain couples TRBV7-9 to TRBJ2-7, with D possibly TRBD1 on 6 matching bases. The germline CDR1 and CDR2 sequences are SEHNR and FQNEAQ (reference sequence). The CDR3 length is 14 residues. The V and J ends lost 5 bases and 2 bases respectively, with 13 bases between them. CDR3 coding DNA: TGTGCCAGCAGCCTTCCGGGACAACCCTACGAGCAGTACTTC. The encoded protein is CASSLPGQPYEQYF.

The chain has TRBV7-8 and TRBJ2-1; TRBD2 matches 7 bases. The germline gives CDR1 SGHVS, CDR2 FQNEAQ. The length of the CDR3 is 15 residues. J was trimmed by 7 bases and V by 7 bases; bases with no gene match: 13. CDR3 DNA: TGTGCCAGCACCTCGGAGGCTAGCGGCATGAATGAGCAGTTCTTC. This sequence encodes CASTSEASGMNEQFF.

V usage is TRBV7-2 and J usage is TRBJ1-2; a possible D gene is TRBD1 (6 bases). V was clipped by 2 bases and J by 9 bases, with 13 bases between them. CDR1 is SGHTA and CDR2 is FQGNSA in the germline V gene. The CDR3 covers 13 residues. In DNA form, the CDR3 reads TGTGCCAGCAGCTTATTTCCAGGGGAGCGCTACACCTTC. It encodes CASSLFPGERYTF. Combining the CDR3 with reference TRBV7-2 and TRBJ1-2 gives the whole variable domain GAGVSQSPSNKVTEKGKDVELRCDPISGHTALYWYRQSLGQGLEFLIYFQGNSAPDKSGLPSDRFSAERTGGSVSTLTIQRTQQEDSAVYLCASSLFPGERYTFGSGTRLTVV.

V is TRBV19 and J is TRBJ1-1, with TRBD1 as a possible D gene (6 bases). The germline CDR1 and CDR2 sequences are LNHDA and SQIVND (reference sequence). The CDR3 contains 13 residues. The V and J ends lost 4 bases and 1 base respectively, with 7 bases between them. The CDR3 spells CASSTQGNTEAFF. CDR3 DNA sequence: TGTGCCAGTAGTACACAGGGGAACACTGAAGCTTTCTTT.

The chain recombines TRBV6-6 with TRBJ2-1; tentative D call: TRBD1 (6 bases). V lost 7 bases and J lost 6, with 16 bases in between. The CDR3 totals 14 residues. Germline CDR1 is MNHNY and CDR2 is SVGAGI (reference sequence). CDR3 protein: CASNPTGNFNEQFF. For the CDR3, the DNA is TGTGCCAGCAACCCGACAGGCAATTTCAATGAGCAGTTCTTC.

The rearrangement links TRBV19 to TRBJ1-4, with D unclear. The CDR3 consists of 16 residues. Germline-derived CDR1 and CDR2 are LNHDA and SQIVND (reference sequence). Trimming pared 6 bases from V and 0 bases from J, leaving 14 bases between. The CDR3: CASSPRGPATNEKLFF. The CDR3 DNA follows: TGTGCCAGTAGCCCTCGTGGGCCTGCAACTAATGAAAAACTGTTTTTT.

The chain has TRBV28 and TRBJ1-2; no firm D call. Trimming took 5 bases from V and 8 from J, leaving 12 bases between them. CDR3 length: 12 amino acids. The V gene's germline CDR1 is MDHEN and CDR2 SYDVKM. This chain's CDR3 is CASSLLTEGYTF. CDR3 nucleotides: TGTGCCAGCAGTCTACTAACGGAGGGCTACACCTTC.

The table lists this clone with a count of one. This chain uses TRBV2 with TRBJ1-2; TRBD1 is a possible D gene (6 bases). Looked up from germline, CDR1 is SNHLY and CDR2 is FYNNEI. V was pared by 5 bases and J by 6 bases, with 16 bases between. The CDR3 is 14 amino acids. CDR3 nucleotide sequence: TGTGCCAGCAGTTTACAGGGATCCGTGCATGGCTACACCTTC. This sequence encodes CASSLQGSVHGYTF. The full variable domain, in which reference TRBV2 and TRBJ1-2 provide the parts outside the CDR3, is EPEVTQTPSHQVTQMGQEVILRCVPISNHLYFYWYRQILGQKVEFLVSFYNNEISEKSEIFDDQFSVERPDGSNFTLKIRSTKLEDSAMYFCASSLQGSVHGYTFGSGTRLTVV.

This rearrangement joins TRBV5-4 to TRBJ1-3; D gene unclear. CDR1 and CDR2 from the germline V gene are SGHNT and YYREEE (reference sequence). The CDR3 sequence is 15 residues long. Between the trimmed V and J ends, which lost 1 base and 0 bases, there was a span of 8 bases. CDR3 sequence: CASSLWAPSGNTIYF. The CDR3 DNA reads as TGTGCCAGCAGCTTGTGGGCCCCCTCTGGAAACACCATATATTTT.

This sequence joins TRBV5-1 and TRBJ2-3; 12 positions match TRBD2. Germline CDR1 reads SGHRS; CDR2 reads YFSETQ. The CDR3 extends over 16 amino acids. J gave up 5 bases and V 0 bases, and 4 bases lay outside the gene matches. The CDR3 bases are TGCGCCAGCAGCTTGGGACTAGCGGGAGTTCAAGATACGCAGTATTTT. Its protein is CASSLGLAGVQDTQYF.

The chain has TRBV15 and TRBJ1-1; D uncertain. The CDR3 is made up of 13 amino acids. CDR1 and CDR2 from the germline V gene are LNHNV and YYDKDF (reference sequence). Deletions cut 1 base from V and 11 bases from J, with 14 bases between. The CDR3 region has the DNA TGTGCCACCAGCAGAGGGGAGTCTCGGCGGGCTTTCTTT. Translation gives CATSRGESRRAFF.